This TCR beta chain was captured by sequencing in a study of blood T cell repertoires in COVID-19. Study-level information: Italy, Spain and the United States were the sources of the convalescent and acute COVID-19 samples.

How the authors handled the data: The authors estimated nucleated cell counts from reference gene primer amplification. Clones were sequenced by immunoSEQ multiplex PCR, and TCRdb holds only the in-frame ones, with some missing. The DNA was the basis for D and trimming; V, J and clone size are from that table. The sample carries about 400,000 clones, nearly 90% recorded once. The CDR3 contains 18 residues. Trimming pared 2 bases from V and 0 bases from J, leaving 18 bases between. Per germline, CDR1 KGHSY and CDR2 FQNENV. The genes are TRBV16 and TRBJ2-3; maybe TRBD2 (6 bases). Sample: PBMCs or T cells enriched from blood (not recorded which). This receptor was obtained from a woman between 18 and 29 years old with acute COVID-19. The CDR3 loop reads CASSQLRDLQFSTDTQYF. The CDR3 DNA follows: TGTGCCAGCAGCCAACTCCGGGACTTACAGTTTAGCACAGATACGCAGTATTTT.